A selection of T cell receptor beta chains follows, all from one sample in a study of shared clonotypes between healthy human individuals. The data were produced by immunoSEQ multiplex PCR, yet TCRdb's version contains in-frame clones alone and is incomplete. The data hold under 350,000 clones, with roughly 84% observed a single time. The sample comprised memory CD8+ T cells sorted from blood. These receptors all stem from a man aged 18 to 29 in good health. Both conserved end residues are part of each CDR3. The order of the fields is CDR3 length, clone size, J gene, V gene, D gene, CDR3 DNA, CDR3 protein. The D gene is left open where the match is weak. Some rows have no size entry. The others give once, few or many, or a class for an expanded clone.

len: 12
abundance: -
j_gene: TRBJ1-3
v_gene: TRBV29-1
d_gene: -
CDR3nt: TGCAGCGTTGGGTCTACAGGAAACACCATATATTTT
CDR3aa: CSVGSTGNTIYF

len: 16
abundance: -
j_gene: TRBJ2-1
v_gene: TRBV4-3
d_gene: -
CDR3nt: TGCGCCAGCAGCCAAGATGGCGAAGGGGAGAGAAATGAGCAGTTCTTC
CDR3aa: CASSQDGEGERNEQFF

len: 14
abundance: -
j_gene: TRBJ2-7
v_gene: TRBV6-1
d_gene: -
CDR3nt: TGTGCCAGCAGGAGGGGGAGGAGCTCCTACGAGCAGTACTTC
CDR3aa: CASRRGRSSYEQYF

len: 14
abundance: -
j_gene: TRBJ2-7
v_gene: TRBV7-9
d_gene: TRBD2
CDR3nt: TGTGCCAGCAGCGAATGGACTAGCTTCAACGAGCAGTACTTC
CDR3aa: CASSEWTSFNEQYF

len: 15
abundance: -
j_gene: TRBJ2-5
v_gene: TRBV27
d_gene: -
CDR3nt: TGTGCCAGCAGTTTATATTTTGGCGCGGAGGAGACCCAGTACTTC
CDR3aa: CASSLYFGAEETQYF

len: 14
abundance: once
j_gene: TRBJ2-7
v_gene: TRBV2
d_gene: TRBD1
CDR3nt: TGTGCCAGCAGTGACGGGACAGGGGCCTACGAGCAGTACTTC
CDR3aa: CASSDGTGAYEQYF

len: 15
abundance: -
j_gene: TRBJ2-3
v_gene: TRBV11-1
d_gene: TRBD1
CDR3nt: TGTGCCAGCAGCCCCGGGACAGGAGACACAGATACGCAGTATTTT
CDR3aa: CASSPGTGDTDTQYF

len: 13
abundance: few
j_gene: TRBJ1-1
v_gene: TRBV5-6
d_gene: -
CDR3nt: TGTGCCAGCAGCCCCAGTTCGGGGACTGAAGCTTTCTTT
CDR3aa: CASSPSSGTEAFF

len: 15
abundance: once
j_gene: TRBJ2-7
v_gene: TRBV27
d_gene: -
CDR3nt: TGTGCCAGCAGTAACTACCTACAGGGATGGTACGAGCAGTACTTC
CDR3aa: CASSNYLQGWYEQYF

len: 12
abundance: -
j_gene: TRBJ2-1
v_gene: TRBV13
d_gene: -
CDR3nt: TGTGCCAGCGAGGACAGCAACAATGAGCAGTTCTTC
CDR3aa: CASEDSNNEQFF

len: 14
abundance: -
j_gene: TRBJ1-3
v_gene: TRBV4-1
d_gene: -
CDR3nt: TGCGCCAGCAGCCAGATGAACTCTGGAAACACCATATATTTT
CDR3aa: CASSQMNSGNTIYF

len: 19
abundance: -
j_gene: TRBJ2-3
v_gene: TRBV30
d_gene: TRBD1
CDR3nt: TGTGCCTGGAGTGTATCTTCGGACAGGGACTTTTTTTTCGCAGATACGCAGTATTTT
CDR3aa: CAWSVSSDRDFFFADTQYF

len: 13
abundance: -
j_gene: TRBJ2-5
v_gene: TRBV4-1
d_gene: -
CDR3nt: TGCGCCAGCAGCCGTAGGGCAGGGGAGACCCAGTACTTC
CDR3aa: CASSRRAGETQYF

len: 13
abundance: -
j_gene: TRBJ1-6
v_gene: TRBV27
d_gene: -
CDR3nt: TGTGCCAGCAGTTTAGGGACTGCTTCACCCCTCCACTTT
CDR3aa: CASSLGTASPLHF

len: 15
abundance: -
j_gene: TRBJ2-7
v_gene: TRBV6-5
d_gene: TRBD1
CDR3nt: TGTGCCAGCAGCCCCTCCCGACAGGGGGCTTACGAGCAGTACTTC
CDR3aa: CASSPSRQGAYEQYF

len: 14
abundance: -
j_gene: TRBJ1-1
v_gene: TRBV6-5
d_gene: TRBD1
CDR3nt: TGTGCCAGCAGTGGACAGGGGTCCGGCACTGAAGCTTTCTTT
CDR3aa: CASSGQGSGTEAFF

len: 11
abundance: -
j_gene: TRBJ2-7
v_gene: TRBV6-6
d_gene: -
CDR3nt: TGTGCCAGCAGGACAGCTACTGAGCAGTACTTC
CDR3aa: CASRTATEQYF

len: 13
abundance: -
j_gene: TRBJ2-1
v_gene: TRBV27
d_gene: -
CDR3nt: TGTGCCAGCAGTTTGGGGGGCTACAATGAGCAGTTCTTC
CDR3aa: CASSLGGYNEQFF

len: 14
abundance: -
j_gene: TRBJ1-1
v_gene: TRBV6-5
d_gene: -
CDR3nt: TGTGCCAGCAGTTACGTCGTATCGAACACTGAAGCTTTCTTT
CDR3aa: CASSYVVSNTEAFF

len: 13
abundance: -
j_gene: TRBJ2-7
v_gene: TRBV6-1
d_gene: TRBD1
CDR3nt: TGTGCCAGCAGTCACAGGGGACCCTACGAGCAGTACTTC
CDR3aa: CASSHRGPYEQYF

len: 16
abundance: -
j_gene: TRBJ2-7
v_gene: TRBV13
d_gene: TRBD2
CDR3nt: TGTGCCAGCAGCGCCTTCGGGCTAGCGGATTCCTACGAGCAGTACTTC
CDR3aa: CASSAFGLADSYEQYF

len: 14
abundance: -
j_gene: TRBJ2-7
v_gene: TRBV6-1
d_gene: TRBD2
CDR3nt: TGTGCCAGCAGTGAGGGGACTAACTCCTACGAGCAGTACTTC
CDR3aa: CASSEGTNSYEQYF

len: 15
abundance: -
j_gene: TRBJ1-1
v_gene: TRBV9
d_gene: TRBD1
CDR3nt: TGTGCCAGCAGCGTTACCGGGACAGAGAACACTGAAGCTTTCTTT
CDR3aa: CASSVTGTENTEAFF

len: 17
abundance: medium-sized
j_gene: TRBJ1-2
v_gene: TRBV28
d_gene: TRBD1
CDR3nt: TGTGCCAGCAGTCCACCGGGACAGGGCGTATCTAACTATGGCTACACCTTC
CDR3aa: CASSPPGQGVSNYGYTF

len: 13
abundance: -
j_gene: TRBJ2-7
v_gene: TRBV11-1
d_gene: TRBD2
CDR3nt: TGTGCCAGCAGCTGGGGGAGGGTCTACGAGCAGTACTTC
CDR3aa: CASSWGRVYEQYF

len: 14
abundance: -
j_gene: TRBJ1-2
v_gene: TRBV29-1
d_gene: -
CDR3nt: TGCAGCGCTGGGCATGGGACCGGGCGCTTTGGCTACACCTTC
CDR3aa: CSAGHGTGRFGYTF

len: 14
abundance: once
j_gene: TRBJ2-3
v_gene: TRBV25-1
d_gene: TRBD2
CDR3nt: TGTGCCAGCAGTGGTCTAGCGGCCACAGATACGCAGTATTTT
CDR3aa: CASSGLAATDTQYF

len: 12
abundance: many
j_gene: TRBJ1-2
v_gene: TRBV28
d_gene: -
CDR3nt: TGTGCCAGCAGTTTAGAGCACTATGGCTACACCTTC
CDR3aa: CASSLEHYGYTF

len: 16
abundance: -
j_gene: TRBJ2-7
v_gene: TRBV6-5
d_gene: -
CDR3nt: TGTGCCAGCAGTTACTCGACCGGGGAGAGCTCCTACGAGCAGTACTTC
CDR3aa: CASSYSTGESSYEQYF

len: 15
abundance: -
j_gene: TRBJ2-7
v_gene: TRBV4-1
d_gene: -
CDR3nt: TGCGCCAGCAGCCAGAGACAGGGAGGCTCCTACGAGCAGTACTTC
CDR3aa: CASSQRQGGSYEQYF

len: 14
abundance: -
j_gene: TRBJ2-7
v_gene: TRBV10-2
d_gene: -
CDR3nt: TGCGCCAGTCTTTCCGGGACTGAGAAGGGCGAGCAGTACTTC
CDR3aa: CASLSGTEKGEQYF

len: 15
abundance: -
j_gene: TRBJ2-7
v_gene: TRBV28
d_gene: -
CDR3nt: TGTGCCAGCAGTTTATCGTTGCGGGGACCCTACGAGCAGTACTTC
CDR3aa: CASSLSLRGPYEQYF

len: 13
abundance: -
j_gene: TRBJ1-1
v_gene: TRBV7-6
d_gene: -
CDR3nt: TGTGCCAGCAGCCCCGGACAGAACACTGAAGCTTTCTTT
CDR3aa: CASSPGQNTEAFF

len: 14
abundance: -
j_gene: TRBJ1-5
v_gene: TRBV6-1
d_gene: -
CDR3nt: TGTGCCAGCATTCCCAGAGGGGGCAATCAGCCCCAGCATTTT
CDR3aa: CASIPRGGNQPQHF

len: 13
abundance: -
j_gene: TRBJ1-1
v_gene: TRBV5-5
d_gene: -
CDR3nt: TGTGCCAGCAGCGGGAGCATGAACACTGAAGCTTTCTTT
CDR3aa: CASSGSMNTEAFF

len: 15
abundance: -
j_gene: TRBJ1-3
v_gene: TRBV4-1
d_gene: -
CDR3nt: TGCGCCAGCAGCCCCGGTAGGAGCTCTGGAAACACCATATATTTT
CDR3aa: CASSPGRSSGNTIYF

len: 15
abundance: -
j_gene: TRBJ1-2
v_gene: TRBV15
d_gene: -
CDR3nt: TGTGCCACCAGCAGGGCGTTGGAGACGGGCTATGGCTACACCTTC
CDR3aa: CATSRALETGYGYTF

len: 14
abundance: few
j_gene: TRBJ1-5
v_gene: TRBV6-5
d_gene: -
CDR3nt: TGTGCCAGCAGCCAACAGGGTGGCAATCAGCCCCAGCATTTT
CDR3aa: CASSQQGGNQPQHF

len: 16
abundance: -
j_gene: TRBJ2-1
v_gene: TRBV28
d_gene: TRBD2
CDR3nt: TGTGCCAGCAGTTTATTAGGGAGGGTTAACTACAATGAGCAGTTCTTC
CDR3aa: CASSLLGRVNYNEQFF

len: 13
abundance: -
j_gene: TRBJ1-6
v_gene: TRBV27
d_gene: -
CDR3nt: TGTGCCAGCAGTTCGGACCCTGGTCCACCCCTCCACTTT
CDR3aa: CASSSDPGPPLHF

len: 14
abundance: -
j_gene: TRBJ2-2
v_gene: TRBV9
d_gene: -
CDR3nt: TGTGCCAGCAGCGAGGGTCCGGTGGTCGGGGAGCTGTTTTTT
CDR3aa: CASSEGPVVGELFF

len: 13
abundance: -
j_gene: TRBJ2-5
v_gene: TRBV30
d_gene: -
CDR3nt: TGTGCCTGGAGTTGGGGAGTCCAAGAGACCCAGTACTTC
CDR3aa: CAWSWGVQETQYF

len: 15
abundance: -
j_gene: TRBJ2-7
v_gene: TRBV6-1
d_gene: -
CDR3nt: TGTGCCAGCAGCGTCGTCCGGGACACCTCATACGAGCAGTACTTC
CDR3aa: CASSVVRDTSYEQYF

len: 14
abundance: -
j_gene: TRBJ1-2
v_gene: TRBV2
d_gene: -
CDR3nt: TGTGCCAGCTTTGTTTCGGGGCTTAACTATGGCTACACCTTC
CDR3aa: CASFVSGLNYGYTF

len: 16
abundance: -
j_gene: TRBJ2-3
v_gene: TRBV27
d_gene: TRBD1
CDR3nt: TGTGCCAGCAGTTTCCAGGACAGGGGGCTAACAGATACGCAGTATTTT
CDR3aa: CASSFQDRGLTDTQYF

len: 13
abundance: -
j_gene: TRBJ2-7
v_gene: TRBV27
d_gene: -
CDR3nt: TGTGCCAGTCACAGGGCCCCGGGGTACGAGCAGTACTTC
CDR3aa: CASHRAPGYEQYF

len: 14
abundance: -
j_gene: TRBJ1-1
v_gene: TRBV27
d_gene: -
CDR3nt: TGTGCCAGCAGTTTATCGCTGAGGTACACTGAAGCTTTCTTT
CDR3aa: CASSLSLRYTEAFF

len: 16
abundance: -
j_gene: TRBJ1-6
v_gene: TRBV4-1
d_gene: -
CDR3nt: TGCGCCAGCAGCCAGCGCTCGACAGTAGTCAATTCACCCCTCCACTTT
CDR3aa: CASSQRSTVVNSPLHF

len: 12
abundance: -
j_gene: TRBJ2-7
v_gene: TRBV27
d_gene: -
CDR3nt: TGTGCCAGCGGTGGACAGACCTACGAGCAGTACTTC
CDR3aa: CASGGQTYEQYF

len: 15
abundance: -
j_gene: TRBJ2-7
v_gene: TRBV25-1
d_gene: TRBD2
CDR3nt: TGTGCCAGCAGTGATAAGTGGGAGGGGACCTACGAGCAGTACTTC
CDR3aa: CASSDKWEGTYEQYF

len: 16
abundance: once
j_gene: TRBJ1-5
v_gene: TRBV7-2
d_gene: -
CDR3nt: TGTGCCAGCAGCTTGTGGGGGGCGCTGGGCAATCAGCCCCAGCATTTT
CDR3aa: CASSLWGALGNQPQHF

len: 16
abundance: -
j_gene: TRBJ2-7
v_gene: TRBV11-2
d_gene: TRBD2
CDR3nt: TGCGCCAGCAGCCAGGGACTAGCGGTAAGCTCCTACGAGCAGTACTTC
CDR3aa: CASSQGLAVSSYEQYF

len: 15
abundance: -
j_gene: TRBJ1-3
v_gene: TRBV10-3
d_gene: TRBD1
CDR3nt: TGTGCCACCACCCCCGGGACAGGGGCTGGAAACACCATATATTTT
CDR3aa: CATTPGTGAGNTIYF

len: 14
abundance: -
j_gene: TRBJ1-5
v_gene: TRBV5-1
d_gene: -
CDR3nt: TGCGCCAGCAGCCCGGGCCAAGGGGATCAGCCCCAGCATTTT
CDR3aa: CASSPGQGDQPQHF

len: 12
abundance: -
j_gene: TRBJ2-7
v_gene: TRBV11-2
d_gene: -
CDR3nt: TGTGCCAGCAGCTTAGGAGTTTACGAGCAGTACTTC
CDR3aa: CASSLGVYEQYF

len: 14
abundance: -
j_gene: TRBJ2-5
v_gene: TRBV2
d_gene: -
CDR3nt: TGTGCCAGCAGTGAAGTTGACAGCCAAGAGACCCAGTACTTC
CDR3aa: CASSEVDSQETQYF

len: 14
abundance: -
j_gene: TRBJ2-1
v_gene: TRBV11-2
d_gene: -
CDR3nt: TGTGCCAGCAGCGCCCGGACTGGAAACAATGAGCAGTTCTTC
CDR3aa: CASSARTGNNEQFF

len: 16
abundance: -
j_gene: TRBJ1-6
v_gene: TRBV27
d_gene: -
CDR3nt: TGTGCCAGCAGTTCCCGCCCGGGACGGGCAAATTCACCCCTCCACTTT
CDR3aa: CASSSRPGRANSPLHF

len: 15
abundance: -
j_gene: TRBJ2-7
v_gene: TRBV5-1
d_gene: -
CDR3nt: TGCGCCAGCAGCTTGGTGGGCGACAGGTACTACGAGCAGTACTTC
CDR3aa: CASSLVGDRYYEQYF